This T cell receptor (beta chain) was captured in a study of CD8 T cells in ankylosing spondylitis. Study-wide results and limits: Ankylosing spondylitis blood appeared to be characterized by a TCR beta motif of eight highly homologous variants. Clones linked to disease, bearing a CD8+ phenotype, were relatively rare in peripheral blood. Researchers reportedly found disease-linked clones significantly enriched in matched ankylosing spondylitis synovial fluid.

The CDR3 covers 14 residues. V was pared by 8 bases and J by 5 bases, with 6 bases of the junction left unmatched. The germline gives CDR1 SNHLY, CDR2 FYNNEI. Preparation of TCR beta libraries was done by quantitative 5'-RACE with molecular barcodes. From the 5' RACE reads, TCRdb called clonotypes with MiXCR, one entry per CDR3 protein. The sample holds about 220,000 distinct CDR3 sequences, 20% to 30% seen once. This clonotype was counted ten times or more. What it recognizes is unknown. Sequenced sample: blood, either unsorted or a sorted T cell fraction (not recorded which). The sequence came from a male donor with ankylosing spondylitis or in good health (not recorded which). The chain couples TRBV2 to TRBJ2-2; 9 bases fit TRBD2. The CDR3 loop reads CASRSGRSTGELFF. As DNA, the CDR3 is TGTGCCAGCCGTAGCGGGAGATCTACCGGGGAGCTGTTTTTT.